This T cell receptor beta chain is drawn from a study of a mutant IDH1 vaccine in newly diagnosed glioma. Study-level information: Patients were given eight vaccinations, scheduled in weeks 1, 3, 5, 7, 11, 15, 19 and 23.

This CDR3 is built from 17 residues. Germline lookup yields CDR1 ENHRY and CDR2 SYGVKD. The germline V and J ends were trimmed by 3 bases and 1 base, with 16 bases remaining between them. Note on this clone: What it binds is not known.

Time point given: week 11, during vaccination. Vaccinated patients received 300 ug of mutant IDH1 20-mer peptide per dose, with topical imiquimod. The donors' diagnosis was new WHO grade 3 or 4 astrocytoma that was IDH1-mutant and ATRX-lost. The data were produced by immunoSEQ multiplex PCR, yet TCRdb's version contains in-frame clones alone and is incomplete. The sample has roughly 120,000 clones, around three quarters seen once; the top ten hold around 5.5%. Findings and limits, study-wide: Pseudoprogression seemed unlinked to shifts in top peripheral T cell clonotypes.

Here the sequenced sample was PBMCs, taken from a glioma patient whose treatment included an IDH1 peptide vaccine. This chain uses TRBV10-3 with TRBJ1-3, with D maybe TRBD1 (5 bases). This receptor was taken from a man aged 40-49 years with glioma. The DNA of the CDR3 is TGTGCCATCAGTGAAAGGGAAATGGGGCTATCTGGAAACACCATATATTTT. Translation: CAISEREMGLSGNTIYF.